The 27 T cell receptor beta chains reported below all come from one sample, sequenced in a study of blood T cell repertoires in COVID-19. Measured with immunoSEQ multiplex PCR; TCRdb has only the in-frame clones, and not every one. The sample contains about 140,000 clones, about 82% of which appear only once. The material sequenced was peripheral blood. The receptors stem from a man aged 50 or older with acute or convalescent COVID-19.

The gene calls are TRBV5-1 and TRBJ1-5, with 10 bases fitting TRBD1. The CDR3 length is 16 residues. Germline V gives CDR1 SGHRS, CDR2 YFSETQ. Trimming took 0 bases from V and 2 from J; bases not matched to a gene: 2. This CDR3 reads CASSLVGTGGNQPQHF. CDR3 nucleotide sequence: TGCGCCAGCAGCTTGGTGGGGACAGGGGGCAATCAGCCCCAGCATTTT.

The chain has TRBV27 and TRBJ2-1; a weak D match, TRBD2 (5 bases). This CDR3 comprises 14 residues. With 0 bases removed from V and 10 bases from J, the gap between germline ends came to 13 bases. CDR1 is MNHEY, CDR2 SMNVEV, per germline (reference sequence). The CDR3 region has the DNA TGTGCCAGCAGTTTATCGCCCCCCCAGCGGGAGCAGTTCTTC. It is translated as CASSLSPPQREQFF.

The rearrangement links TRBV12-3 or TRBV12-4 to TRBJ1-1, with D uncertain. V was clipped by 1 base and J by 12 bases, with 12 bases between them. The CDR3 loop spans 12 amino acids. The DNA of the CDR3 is TGTGCCAGCAGTTTAGAAGCAGGCGGGACTTTCTTT. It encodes CASSLEAGGTFF.

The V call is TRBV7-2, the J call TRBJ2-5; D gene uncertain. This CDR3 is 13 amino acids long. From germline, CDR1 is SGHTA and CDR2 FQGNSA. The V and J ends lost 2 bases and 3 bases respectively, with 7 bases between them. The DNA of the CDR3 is TGTGCCAGCAGCTTACTTCCGGAAGAGACCCAGTACTTC. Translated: CASSLLPEETQYF.

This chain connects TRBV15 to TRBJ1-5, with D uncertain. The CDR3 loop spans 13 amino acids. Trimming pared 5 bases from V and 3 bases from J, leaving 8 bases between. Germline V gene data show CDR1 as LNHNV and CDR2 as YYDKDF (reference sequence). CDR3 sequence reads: CATSDGDNQPQHF. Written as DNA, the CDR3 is TGTGCCACCAGCGACGGAGACAATCAGCCCCAGCATTTT.

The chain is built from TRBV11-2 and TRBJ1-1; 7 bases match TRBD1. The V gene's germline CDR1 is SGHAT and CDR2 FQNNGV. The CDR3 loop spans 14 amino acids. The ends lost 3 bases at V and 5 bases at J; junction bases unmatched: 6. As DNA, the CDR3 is TGTGCCAGCAGCTTTACAGGGGTGGTGACTGAAGCTTTCTTT. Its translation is CASSFTGVVTEAFF.

Here the CDR3 DNA reads TGTGCCAGCAGCCGGGTGTCAGATCAGCCCCAGCATTTT. Amino acids: CASSRVSDQPQHF. The V gene is TRBV7-9, the J gene TRBJ1-5; D gene uncertain. Trimming left V 5 bases short and J 5 bases short, with 10 bases between. CDR3 length: 13 amino acids. Germline V CDR1 and CDR2: SEHNR, FQNEAQ (reference sequence).

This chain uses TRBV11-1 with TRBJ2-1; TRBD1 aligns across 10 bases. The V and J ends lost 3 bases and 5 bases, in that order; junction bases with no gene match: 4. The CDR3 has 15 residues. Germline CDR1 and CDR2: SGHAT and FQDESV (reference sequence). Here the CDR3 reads CASSFGTGAHNEQFF. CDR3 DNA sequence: TGTGCCAGCAGCTTTGGGACAGGGGCCCACAATGAGCAGTTCTTC.

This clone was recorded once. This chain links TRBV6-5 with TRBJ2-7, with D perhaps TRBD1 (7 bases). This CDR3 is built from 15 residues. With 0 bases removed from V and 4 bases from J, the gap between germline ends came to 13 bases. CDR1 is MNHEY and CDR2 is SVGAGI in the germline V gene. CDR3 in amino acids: CASSYSHRGGYEQYF. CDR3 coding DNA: TGTGCCAGCAGTTACTCCCACAGGGGAGGTTACGAGCAGTACTTC.

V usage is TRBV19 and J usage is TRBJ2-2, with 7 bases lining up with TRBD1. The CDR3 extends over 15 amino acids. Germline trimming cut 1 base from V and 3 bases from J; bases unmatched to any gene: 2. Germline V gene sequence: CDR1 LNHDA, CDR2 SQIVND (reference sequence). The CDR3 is CASSIGTGYTGELFF. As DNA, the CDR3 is TGTGCCAGTAGTATAGGGACAGGCTACACCGGGGAGCTGTTTTTT.

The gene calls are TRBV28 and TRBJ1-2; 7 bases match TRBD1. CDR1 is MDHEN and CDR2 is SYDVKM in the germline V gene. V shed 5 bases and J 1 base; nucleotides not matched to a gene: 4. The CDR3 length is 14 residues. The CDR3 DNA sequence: TGTGCCAGCAGTAAGGGGGCGGGTAACTATGGCTACACCTTC. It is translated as CASSKGAGNYGYTF.

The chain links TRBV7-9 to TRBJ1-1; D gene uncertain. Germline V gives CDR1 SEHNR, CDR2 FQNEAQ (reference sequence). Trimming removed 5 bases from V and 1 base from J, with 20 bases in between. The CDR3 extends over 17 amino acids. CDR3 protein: CASSHPLMEVANTEAFF. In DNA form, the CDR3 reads TGTGCCAGCAGCCACCCCTTGATGGAGGTTGCGAACACTGAAGCTTTCTTT.

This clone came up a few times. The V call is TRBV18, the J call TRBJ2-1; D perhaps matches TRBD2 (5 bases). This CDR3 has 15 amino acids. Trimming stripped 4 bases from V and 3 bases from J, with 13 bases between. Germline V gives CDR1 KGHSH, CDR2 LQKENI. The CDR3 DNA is TGTGCCAGCTCACTCGGCCTCGGGGACTACAATGAGCAGTTCTTC. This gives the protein CASSLGLGDYNEQFF.

The CDR3 nucleotides are TGTGCCAGCAGCAGCATATTTAATGAAAAACTGTTTTTT. This translates into CASSSIFNEKLFF. The V and J genes are TRBV5-6 and TRBJ1-4; D is unresolved. Trimming cost V 4 bases and J 4 bases, with 8 bases left between them. This CDR3 is built from 13 residues. From germline, CDR1 is SGHDT and CDR2 YYEEEE.

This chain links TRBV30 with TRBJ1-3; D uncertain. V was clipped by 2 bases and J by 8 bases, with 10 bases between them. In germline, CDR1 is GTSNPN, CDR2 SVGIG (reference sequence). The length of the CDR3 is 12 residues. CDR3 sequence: CAWSHSVDTIYF. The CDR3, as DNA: TGTGCCTGGAGTCACTCTGTGGACACCATATATTTT. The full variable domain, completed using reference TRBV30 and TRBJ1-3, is SQTIHQWPATLVQPVGSPLSLECTVEGTSNPNLYWYRQAAGRGLQLLFYSVGIGQISSEVPQNLSASRPQDRQFILSSKKLLLSDSGFYLCAWSHSVDTIYFGEGSWLTVV.

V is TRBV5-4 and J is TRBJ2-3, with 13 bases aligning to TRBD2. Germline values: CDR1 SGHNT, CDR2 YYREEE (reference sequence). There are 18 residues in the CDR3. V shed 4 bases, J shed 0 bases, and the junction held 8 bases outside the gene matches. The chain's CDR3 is CASSRGLAGEASTDTQYF. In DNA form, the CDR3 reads TGTGCCAGCAGCCGAGGACTAGCGGGGGAAGCTAGCACAGATACGCAGTATTTT.

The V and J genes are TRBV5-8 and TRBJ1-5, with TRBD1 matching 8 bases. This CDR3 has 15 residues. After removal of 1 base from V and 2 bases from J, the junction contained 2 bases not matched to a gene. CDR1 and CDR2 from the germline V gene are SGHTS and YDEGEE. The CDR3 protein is CASSLSGGGNQPQHF. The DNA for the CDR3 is TGTGCCAGCAGCTTGTCAGGGGGCGGCAATCAGCCCCAGCATTTT.

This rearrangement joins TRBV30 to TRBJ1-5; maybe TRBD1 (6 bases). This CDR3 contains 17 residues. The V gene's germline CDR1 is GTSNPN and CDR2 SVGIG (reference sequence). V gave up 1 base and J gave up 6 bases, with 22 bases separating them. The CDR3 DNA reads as TGTGCCTGGAGTGAACGAACTCCCTTACAGGGTTTTCAGCCCCAGCATTTT. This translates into CAWSERTPLQGFQPQHF.

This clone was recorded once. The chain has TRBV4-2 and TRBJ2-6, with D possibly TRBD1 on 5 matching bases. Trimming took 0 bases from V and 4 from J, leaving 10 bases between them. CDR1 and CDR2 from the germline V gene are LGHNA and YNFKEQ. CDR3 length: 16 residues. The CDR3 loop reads CASSQDRAWGANVLTF. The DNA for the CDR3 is TGTGCCAGCAGCCAAGACAGGGCGTGGGGGGCCAACGTCCTGACTTTC.

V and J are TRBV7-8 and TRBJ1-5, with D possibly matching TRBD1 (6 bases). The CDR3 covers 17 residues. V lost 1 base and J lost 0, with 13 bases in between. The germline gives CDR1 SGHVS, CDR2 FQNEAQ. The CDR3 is CASSLGSGVYSNQPQHF. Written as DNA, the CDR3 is TGTGCCAGCAGCTTAGGATCAGGGGTTTATAGCAATCAGCCCCAGCATTTT. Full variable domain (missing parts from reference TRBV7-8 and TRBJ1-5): GAGVSQSPRYKVAKRGQDVALRCDPISGHVSLFWYQQALGQGPEFLTYFQNEAQLDKSGLPSDRFFAERPEGSVSTLKIQRTQQEDSAVYLCASSLGSGVYSNQPQHFGDGTRLSIL.

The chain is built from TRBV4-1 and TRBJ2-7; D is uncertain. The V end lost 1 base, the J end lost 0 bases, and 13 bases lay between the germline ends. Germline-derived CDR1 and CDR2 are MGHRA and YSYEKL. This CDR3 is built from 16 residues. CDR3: CASSQGNSIDSYEQYF. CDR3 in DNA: TGCGCCAGCAGCCAAGGCAACAGTATAGACTCCTACGAGCAGTACTTC.

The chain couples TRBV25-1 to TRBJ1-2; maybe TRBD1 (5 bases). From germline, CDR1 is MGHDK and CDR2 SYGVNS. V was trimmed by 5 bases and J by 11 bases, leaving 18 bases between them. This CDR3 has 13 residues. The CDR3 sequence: CASSPPGDFGYTF. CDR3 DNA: TGTGCCAGCAGTCCCCCGGGGGACTTTGGGTACACCTTC.

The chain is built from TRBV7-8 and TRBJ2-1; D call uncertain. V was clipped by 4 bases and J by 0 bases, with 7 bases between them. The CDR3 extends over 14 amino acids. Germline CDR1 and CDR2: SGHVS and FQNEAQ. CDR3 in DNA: TGTGCCAGCAGCTGGAGCAGCTCCTACAATGAGCAGTTCTTC. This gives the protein CASSWSSSYNEQFF.

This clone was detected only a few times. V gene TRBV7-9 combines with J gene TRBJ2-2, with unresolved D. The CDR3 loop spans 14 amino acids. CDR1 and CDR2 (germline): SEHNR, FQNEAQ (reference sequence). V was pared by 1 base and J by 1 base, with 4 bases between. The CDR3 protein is CASSLGQNTGELFF. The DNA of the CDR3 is TGTGCCAGCAGCTTAGGGCAGAACACCGGGGAGCTGTTTTTT. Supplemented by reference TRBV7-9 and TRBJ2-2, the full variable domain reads DTGVSQNPRHKITKRGQNVTFRCDPISEHNRLYWYRQTLGQGPEFLTYFQNEAQLEKSRLLSDRFSAERPKGSFSTLEIQRTEQGDSAMYLCASSLGQNTGELFFGEGSRLTVL.

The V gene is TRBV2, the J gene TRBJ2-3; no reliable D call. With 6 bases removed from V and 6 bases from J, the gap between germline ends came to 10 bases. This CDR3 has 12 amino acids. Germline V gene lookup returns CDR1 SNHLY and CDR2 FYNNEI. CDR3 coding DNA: TGTGCCAGCAGCCCGACTTTGGATACGCAGTATTTT. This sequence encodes CASSPTLDTQYF.

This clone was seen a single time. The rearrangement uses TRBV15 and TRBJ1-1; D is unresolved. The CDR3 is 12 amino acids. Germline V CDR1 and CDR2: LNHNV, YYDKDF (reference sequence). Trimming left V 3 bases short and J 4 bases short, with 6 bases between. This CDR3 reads CATSSGGTEAFF. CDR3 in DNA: TGTGCCACCAGCAGTGGCGGCACTGAAGCTTTCTTT.

The CDR3 spells CASSSIDRGPDQPQHF. The CDR3 coding sequence is TGTGCCAGTAGTAGTATTGACAGGGGGCCCGATCAGCCCCAGCATTTT. The V gene is TRBV19, the J gene TRBJ1-5; 10 nucleotides match TRBD1. Germline-derived CDR1 and CDR2 are LNHDA and SQIVND (reference sequence). There are 16 residues in the CDR3. The V gene end was trimmed by 4 bases and the J gene end by 5 bases; junction bases not matched to a gene: 8.